The 17 T cell receptor beta chains below all came from one sample that was sequenced in a study of blood T cell repertoires in COVID-19. Using immunoSEQ multiplex PCR, the repertoire was profiled, and TCRdb retains in-frame clones only, with some absent. The sample records about 240,000 clones, over 65% being singletons. The sequenced material came from peripheral blood. The source is a woman aged 80 or over with acute or convalescent COVID-19.

The V call is TRBV7-9, the J call TRBJ1-1, with a weak D call TRBD1 (6 bases). The CDR3 consists of 15 residues. Trimming removed 6 bases from V and 1 base from J, with 15 bases in between. CDR1 is SEHNR and CDR2 is FQNEAQ in the germline V gene (reference sequence). CDR3 residues: CASRKDGTPNTEAFF. Written as DNA, the CDR3 is TGTGCCAGCAGGAAGGACGGGACACCGAACACTGAAGCTTTCTTT. The full variable domain, with the rest looked up from reference TRBV7-9 and TRBJ1-1, is DTGVSQNPRHKITKRGQNVTFRCDPISEHNRLYWYRQTLGQGPEFLTYFQNEAQLEKSRLLSDRFSAERPKGSFSTLEIQRTEQGDSAMYLCASRKDGTPNTEAFFGQGTRLTVV.

This clone appeared once. V gene TRBV19 combines with J gene TRBJ1-2; 8 bases agree with TRBD1. With V trimmed by 10 bases and J by 1 base, 8 bases remained unmatched. Germline values: CDR1 LNHDA, CDR2 SQIVND (reference sequence). The CDR3 runs 14 residues. CDR3 nucleotides: TGTGCCACCAGTGAAGACAGGGGTAACTATGGCTACACCTTC. Protein: CATSEDRGNYGYTF.

V is TRBV6-5 and J is TRBJ1-1; D is undetermined. The CDR3 totals 12 residues. V was pared by 10 bases and J by 2 bases, with 11 bases between. Germline CDR1 MNHEY, CDR2 SVGAGI. In DNA, the CDR3 is TGTGCCACCCTGGGAGACAACACTGAAGCTTTCTTT. This sequence encodes CATLGDNTEAFF.

The chain has TRBV6-6 and TRBJ1-3, with 8 bases that match TRBD1. V shed 5 bases and J 4 bases; nucleotides not matched to a gene: 4. The CDR3 is 14 residues long. Germline assignment: CDR1 MNHNY and CDR2 SVGAGI (reference sequence). CDR3 residues: CASSTRGLGNTIYF. The DNA for the CDR3 is TGTGCCAGCAGTACCAGGGGGCTCGGAAACACCATATATTTT.

This sequence joins TRBV10-2 and TRBJ1-2, with D maybe TRBD1 (6 bases). With 6 bases removed from V and 4 bases from J, the gap between germline ends came to 18 bases. Looked up from germline, CDR1 is WSHSY and CDR2 is SAAADI. This CDR3 has 15 residues. The chain's CDR3 is CASSRTARAVYGYTF. The CDR3 DNA reads as TGCGCCAGCAGCCGGACAGCAAGAGCCGTCTATGGCTACACCTTC.

The V and J genes are TRBV6-4 and TRBJ1-1; TRBD1 matches at 9 bases. V was pared by 0 bases and J by 10 bases, with 3 bases of the junction left unmatched. CDR3 size: 13 residues. The germline gives CDR1 MRHNA, CDR2 SNTAGT. Written as DNA, the CDR3 is TGTGCCAGCAGTGACTCGGGGACAGGGAGAGCTTTCTTT. Amino acid sequence: CASSDSGTGRAFF.

V and J are TRBV9 and TRBJ2-2; TRBD2 aligns across 8 bases. Germline V gives CDR1 SGDLS, CDR2 YYNGEE. V was pared by 0 bases and J by 4 bases, with 2 bases of the junction left unmatched. This CDR3 has 15 residues. CDR3: CASSVGAGVTGELFF. The CDR3 DNA sequence: TGTGCCAGCAGCGTAGGAGCGGGGGTCACCGGGGAGCTGTTTTTT.

V is TRBV6-1 and J is TRBJ2-1; 7 bases align to TRBD2. V trimming: 3 bases; J trimming: 12 bases; junction bases outside the gene matches: 11. CDR3 size: 14 residues. The germline V gene has CDR1 MNHNS and CDR2 SASEGT. Here the CDR3 reads CASSEPGREERQFF. Here the CDR3 DNA reads TGTGCCAGCAGTGAGCCTGGGAGGGAAGAGCGGCAGTTCTTC.

The CDR3 is CASSLYSSGRSDTQYF. In DNA form, the CDR3 reads TGTGCCAGCAGCCTATATTCTAGCGGGAGGTCCGATACGCAGTATTTT. This rearrangement joins TRBV13 to TRBJ2-3, with TRBD2 matching over 11 bases. The germline V gene has CDR1 PRHDT and CDR2 FYEKMQ (reference sequence). This CDR3 spans 16 amino acids. J gave up 6 bases and V 5 bases, and 10 bases lay outside the gene matches.

At least ten counts were recorded for this clone. This chain links TRBV5-1 with TRBJ2-5; 11 bases align to TRBD1. The ends lost 6 bases at V and 4 bases at J; junction bases unmatched: 8. The CDR3 runs 15 residues. Germline V lookup: CDR1 SGHRS, CDR2 YFSETQ. CDR3 nucleotides: TGCGCCAGCACTTACGGTGGGACAGGGGGAGAGACCCAGTACTTC. It encodes CASTYGGTGGETQYF.

V and J are TRBV2 and TRBJ2-5, with unresolved D. The germline CDR1 and CDR2 sequences are SNHLY and FYNNEI. There are 11 residues in the CDR3. V lost 7 bases, J lost 3 bases, and 6 bases lay in between. CDR3 nucleotides: TGTGCCAGCATGTCTGAAGAGACCCAGTACTTC. It yields the protein CASMSEETQYF.

The chain is built from TRBV7-2 and TRBJ2-3, with D uncertain. The V and J ends lost 1 base and 1 base respectively, with 6 bases between them. Germline CDR1 SGHTA, CDR2 FQGNSA. The CDR3 loop spans 14 amino acids. The CDR3 coding sequence is TGTGCCAGCAGCTTAGGGCTAGGCACAGATACGCAGTATTTT. Its protein is CASSLGLGTDTQYF.

This chain uses TRBV7-9 with TRBJ2-5; D possibly corresponds to TRBD1 (5 bases). The germline V gene encodes CDR1 SEHNR and CDR2 FQNEAQ (reference sequence). The length of the CDR3 is 14 residues. Trimming shortened V by 2 bases and J by 4 bases, and 11 bases separated the two germline ends. The CDR3 DNA reads as TGTGCCAGCAGCTTAACGACCAGGGTAGAGACCCAGTACTTC. Residues: CASSLTTRVETQYF.

The rearrangement joins TRBV27 to TRBJ2-7, with 8 bases aligning to TRBD2. Germline V gives CDR1 MNHEY, CDR2 SMNVEV (reference sequence). The CDR3 runs 21 residues. V was clipped by 6 bases and J by 5 bases; unmatched bases: 30. CDR3 nucleotides: TGTGCCAGCAGGGAGATGGTGGGGGTTTTTGCCCCCCCGCGGGAGGTCCACGAGCAGTACTTC. Protein product: CASREMVGVFAPPREVHEQYF.

The chain couples TRBV9 to TRBJ2-1; 10 bases map to TRBD2. There are 15 residues in the CDR3. V shed 3 bases and J 9 bases; nucleotides not matched to a gene: 9. Looked up from germline, CDR1 is SGDLS and CDR2 is YYNGEE. This CDR3 reads CASSEQAGGPVEQFF. In nucleotides, the CDR3 is TGTGCCAGCAGCGAACAAGCGGGGGGGCCGGTTGAGCAGTTCTTC.

The J gene is TRBJ1-1, the V gene TRBV29-1; D gene ambiguous. The CDR3 length is 12 residues. CDR1 and CDR2 (germline): SQVTM, ANQGSEA. V shed 7 bases and J shed 0 bases, with 9 bases lying between them. CDR3 DNA: TGCAGCGCTGTACATCTGAACACTGAAGCTTTCTTT. Protein product: CSAVHLNTEAFF.

This chain connects TRBV2 to TRBJ2-6, with a possible D match to TRBD1 (6 bases). The V end lost 6 bases, the J end lost 1 base, and 10 bases lay between the germline ends. Germline loops: CDR1 SNHLY, CDR2 FYNNEI. This CDR3 comprises 15 residues. In nucleotides, the CDR3 is TGTGCCAGCAGGCGACAGGCTTCTGGGGCCAACGTCCTGACTTTC. It yields the protein CASRRQASGANVLTF. Looking up the rest from reference TRBV2 and TRBJ2-6 gives the full variable domain: EPEVTQTPSHQVTQMGQEVILRCVPISNHLYFYWYRQILGQKVEFLVSFYNNEISEKSEIFDDQFSVERPDGSNFTLKIRSTKLEDSAMYFCASRRQASGANVLTFGAGSRLTVL.